The 21 T cell receptor beta chains below all came from one sample that was sequenced in a study of beta chain features in type 1 diabetes. The entirety of the isolated RNA underwent reverse transcription, so expressed TCRB transcripts were sequenced. Produced via immunoSEQ multiplex PCR; TCRdb's table is partial and in-frame only. The sample lists about 930,000 clones, 17% occurring once. The sample was naive CD4+ T cells from blood. Receptors originate from a woman in her late teens or twenties in good health.

There are a few counts of this clone. Other DNA sequences within the sample encode an identical CDR3. The chain joins TRBV28 to TRBJ2-7, with 15 bases lining up with TRBD2. Germline V gene lookup returns CDR1 MDHEN and CDR2 SYDVKM. This CDR3 is built from 15 residues. Unmatched junction bases numbered 3, after V lost 6 bases and J lost 3 bases. In DNA form, the CDR3 reads TGTGCCAGCAGCCTGGGACTAGCGGGAGGCTACGAGCAGTACTTC. Protein sequence: CASSLGLAGGYEQYF.

The chain is built from TRBV5-1 and TRBJ2-2; tentatively, D is TRBD2 (5 bases). The CDR3 runs to 14 residues. The V end was cut by 4 bases, the J end by 5 bases, with 12 bases between. Germline V gene sequence: CDR1 SGHRS, CDR2 YFSETQ. The CDR3 DNA reads TGCGCCAGCAGCAAAGCGCGGGTTACCGGGGAGCTGTTTTTT. Translation gives CASSKARVTGELFF.

This clone was counted a few times. The same CDR3 arises from other DNA sequences in this sample as well. The V gene is TRBV4-2, the J gene TRBJ2-7; 8 bases align to TRBD2. From germline, CDR1 is LGHNA and CDR2 YNFKEQ. The V segment lost 0 bases and the J segment 0 bases; nucleotides outside the gene matches: 4. CDR3 length: 16 residues. CDR3 region: CASSQDLGRGSYEQYF. In DNA form, the CDR3 reads TGTGCCAGCAGCCAAGATCTCGGGAGGGGCTCCTACGAGCAGTACTTC.

This chain's CDR3 is CASSSPFRDRAYEQYF. CDR3 nucleotide sequence: TGTGCCAGCAGCTCCCCCTTCCGGGACAGGGCATACGAGCAGTACTTC. The V gene is TRBV7-2, the J gene TRBJ2-7, with 9 bases identical to TRBD1. The trim removed 4 bases at V and 4 bases at J, leaving 11 bases unmatched. The CDR3 is made up of 16 amino acids. Germline V gene data show CDR1 as SGHTA and CDR2 as FQGNSA.

In its sample, this clone was seen a few times. V is TRBV6-1 and J is TRBJ2-7; the match to TRBD1 covers 7 bases. The CDR3 spans 14 residues. J lost 2 bases, V lost 5 bases, and 6 bases had no gene match. In germline, CDR1 is MNHNS, CDR2 SASEGT. The CDR3 loop is CASSLNRGPYEQYF. The CDR3 region has the DNA TGTGCCAGCAGTCTGAACAGGGGTCCCTACGAGCAGTACTTC.

This chain joins TRBV7-9 and TRBJ2-3; perhaps TRBD1 as D (5 bases). Germline-derived CDR1 and CDR2 are SEHNR and FQNEAQ (reference sequence). CDR3 length: 11 amino acids. The V end lost 5 bases, the J end lost 9 bases, and 9 bases lay between the germline ends. For the CDR3, the DNA is TGTGCCAGCAGCGTACAGGAAACGCAGTATTTT. As protein: CASSVQETQYF.

In its sample, this clone was seen a few times. V is TRBV11-2 and J is TRBJ2-2; no reliable D call. The CDR3 sequence is 17 residues long. Trimming left V 5 bases short and J 1 base short, with 17 bases between. CDR1 and CDR2 from the germline V gene are SGHAT and FQNNGV. Here the CDR3 DNA reads TGTGCCAGCAGCCCCCAGTCCATACGAATGAACACCGGGGAGCTGTTTTTT. This encodes CASSPQSIRMNTGELFF.

V and J are TRBV7-2 and TRBJ2-5; 12 bases line up with TRBD2. The CDR3 runs to 18 residues. The germline V gene encodes CDR1 SGHTA and CDR2 FQGNSA. V was pared by 0 bases and J by 4 bases, with 9 bases of the junction left unmatched. CDR3: CASSLARLAGGIRETQYF. CDR3 DNA sequence: TGTGCCAGCAGCTTAGCGAGGCTAGCGGGAGGGATACGAGAGACCCAGTACTTC.

This clone was detected a few times. The gene calls are TRBV7-2 and TRBJ2-7; D is possibly TRBD2 (6 bases). This CDR3 has 15 residues. Between the trimmed V and J ends, which lost 4 bases and 0 bases, there was a span of 13 bases. Germline V gives CDR1 SGHTA, CDR2 FQGNSA. CDR3 nucleotide sequence: TGTGCCAGCAGCTCACACCTGACTAGCTCCTACGAGCAGTACTTC. Its protein is CASSSHLTSSYEQYF.

The count of this clone is one. The gene calls are TRBV28 and TRBJ1-1, with D perhaps matching TRBD1 (5 bases). Between the trimmed V and J ends, which lost 11 bases and 5 bases, there was a span of 18 bases. Germline assignment: CDR1 MDHEN and CDR2 SYDVKM. This CDR3 spans 13 amino acids. The CDR3 DNA reads TGTGCCTGGAAGCAGGGCCGTAGAACTGAAGCTTTCTTT. It is translated as CAWKQGRRTEAFF.

This clone has only one observation. The chain recombines TRBV2 with TRBJ2-2, with unresolved D. This CDR3 has 15 amino acids. V gave up 8 bases and J gave up 0 bases, with 13 bases separating them. The germline gives CDR1 SNHLY, CDR2 FYNNEI. CDR3 amino acids: CASSLGRPNTGELFF. For the CDR3, the DNA is TGTGCCAGCTCCCTCGGCAGACCGAACACCGGGGAGCTGTTTTTT.

There are a few counts of this clone. This chain links TRBV7-9 with TRBJ1-1; 7 nucleotides agree with TRBD1. The germline V gene has CDR1 SEHNR and CDR2 FQNEAQ (reference sequence). The CDR3 contains 12 residues. The ends lost 5 bases at V and 10 bases at J; junction bases unmatched: 7. The CDR3 DNA follows: TGTGCCAGCAGCCTGACAGGGAAGGGAGCTTTCTTT. Its protein product is CASSLTGKGAFF.

This clone was seen a handful of times. This chain links TRBV29-1 with TRBJ2-2; 10 bases line up with TRBD1. In germline, CDR1 is SQVTM, CDR2 ANQGSEA. J was trimmed by 7 bases and V by 4 bases; bases with no gene match: 9. This CDR3 has 15 amino acids. The DNA of the CDR3 is TGCAGCGTTGGTGGGCCGGGACAGGGGAACGGGGAGCTGTTTTTT. Protein product: CSVGGPGQGNGELFF.

The chain employs TRBV18 and TRBJ2-7, with D perhaps given as TRBD1 or TRBD2 (5 bases each). Germline CDR1 reads KGHSH; CDR2 reads LQKENI. The CDR3 consists of 16 residues. V lost 3 bases and J 6 bases, leaving 21 bases between the germline ends. This CDR3 reads CASSPVGTPTIGEQYF. CDR3 in DNA: TGTGCCAGCTCACCTGTCGGGACCCCGACTATTGGCGAGCAGTACTTC.

In nucleotides, the CDR3 is TGTGCCAGCAGCTTAGGGGGTGGTTGGCAAGAGACCCAGTACTTC. Its translation: CASSLGGGWQETQYF. V is TRBV7-3 and J is TRBJ2-5, with D possibly called TRBD1 or TRBD2 (5 bases each). The CDR3 is 15 residues long. Trimming cost V 2 bases and J 2 bases, with 12 bases left between them. Germline assignment: CDR1 SGHTA and CDR2 FQGTGA.

This clone showed up just a few times. CDR3 nucleotides: TGTGCCAGCAGCCAAGGGCCGCCACGATACAATGAGCAGTTCTTC. Its protein is CASSQGPPRYNEQFF. V and J are TRBV14 and TRBJ2-1; no reliable D call. CDR3 length: 15 amino acids. Germline CDR1 SGHDN, CDR2 FVKESK. V was cut by 1 base and J by 4 bases, with 11 bases left in between.

The chain has TRBV7-3 and TRBJ2-5; 9 bases match TRBD2. This CDR3 has 16 residues. Germline V lookup: CDR1 SGHTA, CDR2 FQGTGA. Losses at the gene ends were 5 bases for V and 2 bases for J; bases not matched to a gene: 9. Here the CDR3 reads CASSPKGLAGQETQYF. The CDR3 DNA reads as TGTGCCAGCAGCCCCAAGGGGCTAGCGGGACAAGAGACCCAGTACTTC. The full variable domain, rest sourced from reference TRBV7-3 and TRBJ2-5, is GAGVSQTPSNKVTEKGKYVELRCDPISGHTALYWYRQSLGQGPEFLIYFQGTGAADDSGLPNDRFFAVRPEGSVSTLKIQRTERGDSAVYLCASSPKGLAGQETQYFGPGTRLLVL.

The chain employs TRBV12-5 and TRBJ2-1; maybe TRBD1 (7 bases). The CDR3 extends over 14 amino acids. Per the germline V gene, CDR1 is LGHNT and CDR2 is FRNRAP. V was clipped by 2 bases and J by 7 bases, with 12 bases between them. The DNA of the CDR3 is TGTGCTAGTGGTTTGTCAGGGGGGACGAATGAGCAGTTCTTC. Its protein product is CASGLSGGTNEQFF.

This clone was counted only a few times. This chain links TRBV7-2 with TRBJ2-5; 7 bases agree with TRBD1. This CDR3 region has 14 residues. Germline CDR1 reads SGHTA; CDR2 reads FQGNSA. The ends lost 1 base at V and 4 bases at J; junction bases unmatched: 3. CDR3 in amino acids: CASSLDRGTETQYF. CDR3 nucleotide sequence: TGTGCCAGCAGCTTAGACAGGGGCACAGAGACCCAGTACTTC.

The V call is TRBV6-5, the J call TRBJ1-2; D is ambiguous. Germline loops: CDR1 MNHEY, CDR2 SVGAGI. The V gene lost 6 bases and the J gene lost 6 bases, with 20 bases spanning the gap. The CDR3 runs 15 residues. CDR3 amino acids: CASRIDRASYDGYTF. In nucleotides, the CDR3 is TGTGCCAGCAGGATAGACCGCGCGTCCTATGATGGCTACACCTTC.

This chain connects TRBV7-3 to TRBJ2-1; the D is unclear. From germline, CDR1 is SGHTA and CDR2 FQGTGA. CDR3 size: 14 residues. The ends were cut back, 1 base at V and 5 bases at J, with 9 bases in the middle. CDR3 sequence reads: CASSLIGTNNEQFF. The CDR3, as DNA: TGTGCCAGCAGCTTAATAGGCACGAACAATGAGCAGTTCTTC.